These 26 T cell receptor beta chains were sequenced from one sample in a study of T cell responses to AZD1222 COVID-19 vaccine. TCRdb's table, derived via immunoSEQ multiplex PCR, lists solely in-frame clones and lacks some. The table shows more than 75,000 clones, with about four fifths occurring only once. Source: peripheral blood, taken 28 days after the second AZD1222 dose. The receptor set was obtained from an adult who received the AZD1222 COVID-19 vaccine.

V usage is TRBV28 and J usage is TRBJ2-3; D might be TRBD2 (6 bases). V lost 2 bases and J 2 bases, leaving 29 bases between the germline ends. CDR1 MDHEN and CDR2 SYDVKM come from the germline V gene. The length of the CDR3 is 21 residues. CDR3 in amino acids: CASSLGWWVEGGNPNTDTQYF. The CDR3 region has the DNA TGTGCCAGCAGTTTAGGTTGGTGGGTCGAGGGAGGAAACCCAAACACAGATACGCAGTATTTT.

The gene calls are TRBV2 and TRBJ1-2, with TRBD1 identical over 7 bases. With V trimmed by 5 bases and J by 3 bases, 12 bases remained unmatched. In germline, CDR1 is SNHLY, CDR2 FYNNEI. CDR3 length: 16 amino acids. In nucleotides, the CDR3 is TGTGCCAGCAGTACCCCGCGGGAGGGGGCGGACTATGGCTACACCTTC. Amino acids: CASSTPREGADYGYTF.

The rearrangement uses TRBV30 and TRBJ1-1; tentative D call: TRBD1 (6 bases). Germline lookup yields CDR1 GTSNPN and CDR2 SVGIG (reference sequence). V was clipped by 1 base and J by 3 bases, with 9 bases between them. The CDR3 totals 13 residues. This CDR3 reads CAWSAGAYTEAFF. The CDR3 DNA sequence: TGTGCCTGGAGTGCGGGGGCGTACACTGAAGCTTTCTTT.

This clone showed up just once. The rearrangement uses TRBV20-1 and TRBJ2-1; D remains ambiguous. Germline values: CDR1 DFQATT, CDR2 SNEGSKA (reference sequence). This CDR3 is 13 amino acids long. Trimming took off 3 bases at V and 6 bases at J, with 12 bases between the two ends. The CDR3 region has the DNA TGCAGTGCTAGTCCCCACGGAGCCAATGAGCAGTTCTTC. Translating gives CSASPHGANEQFF.

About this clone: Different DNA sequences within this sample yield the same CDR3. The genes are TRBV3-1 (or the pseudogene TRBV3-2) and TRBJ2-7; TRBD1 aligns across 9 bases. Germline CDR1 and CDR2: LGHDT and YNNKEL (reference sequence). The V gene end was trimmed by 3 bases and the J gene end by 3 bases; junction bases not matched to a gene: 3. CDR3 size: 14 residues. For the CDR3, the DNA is TGTGCCAGCAGCCACTCGGGACAGGGCTACGAGCAGTACTTC. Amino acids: CASSHSGQGYEQYF.

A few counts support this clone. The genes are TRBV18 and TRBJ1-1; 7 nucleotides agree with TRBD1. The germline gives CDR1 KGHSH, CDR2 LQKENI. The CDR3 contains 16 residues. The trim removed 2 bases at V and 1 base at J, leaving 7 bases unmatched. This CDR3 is CASSPRQGGGNTEAFF. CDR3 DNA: TGTGCCAGCTCACCAAGACAGGGTGGGGGGAACACTGAAGCTTTCTTT.

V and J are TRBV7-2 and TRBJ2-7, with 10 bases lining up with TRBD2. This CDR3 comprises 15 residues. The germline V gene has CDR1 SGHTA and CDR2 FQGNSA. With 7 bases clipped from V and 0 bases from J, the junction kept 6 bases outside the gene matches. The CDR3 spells CASTWTSGNSYEQYF. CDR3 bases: TGTGCCAGCACCTGGACTAGCGGAAACTCCTACGAGCAGTACTTC.

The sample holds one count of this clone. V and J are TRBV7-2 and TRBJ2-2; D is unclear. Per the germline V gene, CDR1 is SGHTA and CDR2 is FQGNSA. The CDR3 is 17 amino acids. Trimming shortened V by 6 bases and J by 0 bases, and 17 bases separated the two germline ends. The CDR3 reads CASRPYGRPSNTGELFF. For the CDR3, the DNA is TGTGCCAGCAGGCCCTACGGACGGCCATCGAACACCGGGGAGCTGTTTTTT.

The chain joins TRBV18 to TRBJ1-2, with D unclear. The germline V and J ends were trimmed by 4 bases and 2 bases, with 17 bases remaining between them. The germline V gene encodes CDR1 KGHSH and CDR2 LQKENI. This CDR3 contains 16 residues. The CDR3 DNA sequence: TGTGCCAGCTCACTCTCGATCGACACTGACAACTATGGCTACACCTTC. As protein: CASSLSIDTDNYGYTF.

The DNA of the CDR3 is TGTGCCAGCAGCTCGAGGCCGGGGTTCTACGAGCAGTACTTC. Its protein is CASSSRPGFYEQYF. The chain is built from TRBV28 and TRBJ2-7, with D possibly TRBD2 on 5 matching bases. This CDR3 spans 14 amino acids. Germline assignment: CDR1 MDHEN and CDR2 SYDVKM. V was pared by 6 bases and J by 3 bases, with 15 bases between.

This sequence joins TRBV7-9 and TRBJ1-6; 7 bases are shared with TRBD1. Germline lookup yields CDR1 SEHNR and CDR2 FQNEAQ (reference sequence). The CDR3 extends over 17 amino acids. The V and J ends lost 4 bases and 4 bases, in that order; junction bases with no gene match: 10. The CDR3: CASSYPGTENYNSPLHF. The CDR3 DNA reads TGTGCCAGCAGCTACCCCGGGACAGAGAATTATAATTCACCCCTCCACTTT.

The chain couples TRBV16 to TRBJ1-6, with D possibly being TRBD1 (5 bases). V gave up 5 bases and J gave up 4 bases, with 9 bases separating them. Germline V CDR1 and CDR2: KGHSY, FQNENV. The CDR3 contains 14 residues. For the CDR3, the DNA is TGTGCCAGCAGCTCAGGGTTATATAATTCACCCCTCCACTTT. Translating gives CASSSGLYNSPLHF.

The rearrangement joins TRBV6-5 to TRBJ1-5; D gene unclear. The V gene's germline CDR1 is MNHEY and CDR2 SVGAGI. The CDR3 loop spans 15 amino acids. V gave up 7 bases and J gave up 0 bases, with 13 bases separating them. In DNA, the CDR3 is TGTGCCAGCAAAGGCAGGTCCTATAGCAATCAGCCCCAGCATTTT. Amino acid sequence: CASKGRSYSNQPQHF.

Here the CDR3 reads CASSSTRGDGLGNQPQHF. The CDR3 DNA sequence: TGTGCCAGCAGTTCCACCAGAGGGGACGGGTTGGGCAATCAGCCCCAGCATTTT. This sequence joins TRBV27 and TRBJ1-5; TRBD1 might be the D (5 bases). The CDR3 contains 18 residues. Trimming removed 4 bases at V and 2 bases at J, with 21 bases between. Germline CDR1 reads MNHEY; CDR2 reads SMNVEV (reference sequence).

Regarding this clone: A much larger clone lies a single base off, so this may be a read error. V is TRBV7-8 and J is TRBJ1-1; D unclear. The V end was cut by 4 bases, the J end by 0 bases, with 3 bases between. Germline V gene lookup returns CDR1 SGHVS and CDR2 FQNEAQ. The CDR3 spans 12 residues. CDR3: CASSYLNTEAFF. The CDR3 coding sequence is TGTGCCAGCAGCTACCTGAACACTGAAGCTTTCTTT.

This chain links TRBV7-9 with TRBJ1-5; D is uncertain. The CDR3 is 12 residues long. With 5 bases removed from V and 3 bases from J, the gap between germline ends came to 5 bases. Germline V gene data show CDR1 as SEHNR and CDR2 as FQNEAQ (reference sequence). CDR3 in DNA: TGTGCCAGCAGCCCGGACAATCAGCCCCAGCATTTT. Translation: CASSPDNQPQHF.

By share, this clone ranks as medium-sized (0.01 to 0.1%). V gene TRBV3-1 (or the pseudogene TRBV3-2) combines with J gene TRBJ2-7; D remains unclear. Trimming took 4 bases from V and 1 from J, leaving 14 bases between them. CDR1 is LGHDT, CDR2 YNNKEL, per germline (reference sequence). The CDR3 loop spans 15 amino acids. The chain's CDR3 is CASSPHTLRSYEQYF. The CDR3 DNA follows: TGTGCCAGCAGCCCCCACACCCTCAGGTCCTACGAGCAGTACTTC.

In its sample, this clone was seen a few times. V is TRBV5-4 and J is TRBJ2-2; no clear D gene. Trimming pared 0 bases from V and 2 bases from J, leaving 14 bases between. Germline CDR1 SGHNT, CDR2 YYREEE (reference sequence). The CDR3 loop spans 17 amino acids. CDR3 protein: CASSLDVGSSNTGELFF. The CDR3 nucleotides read TGTGCCAGCAGCTTGGATGTCGGATCATCCAACACCGGGGAGCTGTTTTTT.

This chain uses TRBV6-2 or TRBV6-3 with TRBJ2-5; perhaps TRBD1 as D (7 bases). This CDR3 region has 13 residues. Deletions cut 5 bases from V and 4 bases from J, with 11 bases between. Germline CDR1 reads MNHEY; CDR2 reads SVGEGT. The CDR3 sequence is CASSPQGGETQYF. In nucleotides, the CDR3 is TGTGCCAGCAGTCCGCAGGGGGGAGAGACCCAGTACTTC.

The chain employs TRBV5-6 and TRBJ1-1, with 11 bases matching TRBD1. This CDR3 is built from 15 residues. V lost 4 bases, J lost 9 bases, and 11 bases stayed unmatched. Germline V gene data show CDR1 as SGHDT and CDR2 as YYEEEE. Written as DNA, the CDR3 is TGTGCCAGCAGCGCGGGACAGGGGGGAACTTTGAAAGCTTTCTTT. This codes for CASSAGQGGTLKAFF.

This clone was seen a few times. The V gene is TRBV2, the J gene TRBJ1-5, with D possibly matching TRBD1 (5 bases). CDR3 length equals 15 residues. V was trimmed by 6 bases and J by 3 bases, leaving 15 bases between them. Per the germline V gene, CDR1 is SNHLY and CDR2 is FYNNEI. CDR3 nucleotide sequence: TGTGCCAGCAGCCAAGAAGGGGACCCCAATCAGCCCCAGCATTTT. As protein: CASSQEGDPNQPQHF.

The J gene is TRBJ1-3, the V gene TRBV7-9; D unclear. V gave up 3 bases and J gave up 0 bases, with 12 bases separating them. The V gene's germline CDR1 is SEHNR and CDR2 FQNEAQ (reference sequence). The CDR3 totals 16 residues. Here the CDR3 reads CASSFSLIDSGNTIYF. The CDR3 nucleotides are TGTGCCAGCAGCTTTTCTCTGATCGACTCTGGAAACACCATATATTTT. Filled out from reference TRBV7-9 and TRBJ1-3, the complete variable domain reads DTGVSQNPRHKITKRGQNVTFRCDPISEHNRLYWYRQTLGQGPEFLTYFQNEAQLEKSRLLSDRFSAERPKGSFSTLEIQRTEQGDSAMYLCASSFSLIDSGNTIYFGEGSWLTVV.

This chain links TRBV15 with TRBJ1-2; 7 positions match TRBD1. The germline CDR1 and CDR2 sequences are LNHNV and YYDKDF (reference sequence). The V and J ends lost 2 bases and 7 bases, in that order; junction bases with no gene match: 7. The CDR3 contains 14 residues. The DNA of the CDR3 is TGTGCCACCAGCAGAAGACAGGGAGAAGGTGGCTACACCTTC. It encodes CATSRRQGEGGYTF.

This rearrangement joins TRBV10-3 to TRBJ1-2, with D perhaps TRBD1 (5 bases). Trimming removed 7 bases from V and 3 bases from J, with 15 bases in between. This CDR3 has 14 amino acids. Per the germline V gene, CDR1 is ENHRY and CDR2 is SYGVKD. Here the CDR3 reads CAINPGHGDYGYTF. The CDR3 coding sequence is TGTGCCATCAACCCCGGACACGGAGACTATGGCTACACCTTC.

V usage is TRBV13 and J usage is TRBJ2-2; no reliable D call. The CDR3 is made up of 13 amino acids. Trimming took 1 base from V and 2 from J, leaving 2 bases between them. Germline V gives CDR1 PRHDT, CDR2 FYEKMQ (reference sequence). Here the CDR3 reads CASSLVNTGELFF. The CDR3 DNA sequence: TGTGCCAGCAGCTTAGTAAACACCGGGGAGCTGTTTTTT.

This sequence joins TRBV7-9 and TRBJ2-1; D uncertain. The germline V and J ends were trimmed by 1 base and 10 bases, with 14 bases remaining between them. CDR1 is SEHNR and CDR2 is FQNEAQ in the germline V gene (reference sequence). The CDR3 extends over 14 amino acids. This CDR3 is CASSLVAVFWEQFF. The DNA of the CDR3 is TGTGCCAGCAGCTTAGTGGCAGTATTCTGGGAGCAGTTCTTC. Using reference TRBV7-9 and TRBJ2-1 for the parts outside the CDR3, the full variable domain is DTGVSQNPRHKITKRGQNVTFRCDPISEHNRLYWYRQTLGQGPEFLTYFQNEAQLEKSRLLSDRFSAERPKGSFSTLEIQRTEQGDSAMYLCASSLVAVFWEQFFGPGTRLTVL.